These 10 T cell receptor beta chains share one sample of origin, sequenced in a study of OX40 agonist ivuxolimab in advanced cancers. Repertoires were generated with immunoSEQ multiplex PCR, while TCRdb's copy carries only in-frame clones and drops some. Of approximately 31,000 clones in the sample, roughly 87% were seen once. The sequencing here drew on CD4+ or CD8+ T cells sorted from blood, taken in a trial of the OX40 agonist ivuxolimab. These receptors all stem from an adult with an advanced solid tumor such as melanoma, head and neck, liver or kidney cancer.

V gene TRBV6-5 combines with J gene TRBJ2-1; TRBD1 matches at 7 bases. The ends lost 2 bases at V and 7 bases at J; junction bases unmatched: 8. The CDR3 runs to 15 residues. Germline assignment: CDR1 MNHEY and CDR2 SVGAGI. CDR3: CASSYRAGGRNEQFF. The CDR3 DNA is TGTGCCAGCAGTTACAGGGCAGGGGGTAGGAATGAGCAGTTCTTC.

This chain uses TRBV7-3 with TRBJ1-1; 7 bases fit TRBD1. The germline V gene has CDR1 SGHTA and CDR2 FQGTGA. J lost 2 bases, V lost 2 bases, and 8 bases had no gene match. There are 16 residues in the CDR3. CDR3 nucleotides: TGTGCCAGCAGCTTAGGAGGGGGCGGGGGAAACACTGAAGCTTTCTTT. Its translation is CASSLGGGGGNTEAFF.

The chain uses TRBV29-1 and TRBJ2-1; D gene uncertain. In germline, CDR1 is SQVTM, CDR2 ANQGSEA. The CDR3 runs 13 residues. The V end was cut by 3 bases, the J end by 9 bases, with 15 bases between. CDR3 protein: CSVDPRGLSEQFF. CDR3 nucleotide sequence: TGCAGCGTTGATCCGAGAGGTCTAAGTGAGCAGTTCTTC.

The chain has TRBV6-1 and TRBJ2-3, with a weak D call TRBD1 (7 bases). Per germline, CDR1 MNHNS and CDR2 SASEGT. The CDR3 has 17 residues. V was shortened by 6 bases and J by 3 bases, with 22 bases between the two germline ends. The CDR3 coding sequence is TGTGCCAGCAGGGAAATAAGGGGGCGTGGGGGGACAGATACGCAGTATTTT. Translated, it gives CASREIRGRGGTDTQYF.

CDR3 in amino acids: CAWSVDRGLFSEAFF. The CDR3 DNA sequence: TGTGCCTGGAGTGTTGACAGGGGCCTCTTTAGTGAAGCTTTCTTT. This chain joins TRBV30 and TRBJ1-1; TRBD1 matches at 8 bases. The CDR3 has 15 residues. Germline V gives CDR1 GTSNPN, CDR2 SVGIG (reference sequence). The V gene end was trimmed by 0 bases and the J gene end by 7 bases; junction bases not matched to a gene: 10.

CDR3 nucleotide sequence: TGTGCCAGCACCTCCGCTGACAGGGGATCCTACGAGCAGTACTTC. Protein sequence: CASTSADRGSYEQYF. The chain combines TRBV28 with TRBJ2-7, with 8 bases identical to TRBD1. Germline V gives CDR1 MDHEN, CDR2 SYDVKM. The CDR3 sequence is 15 residues long. V lost 7 bases to trimming and J lost 1 base; unmatched junction nucleotides: 9.

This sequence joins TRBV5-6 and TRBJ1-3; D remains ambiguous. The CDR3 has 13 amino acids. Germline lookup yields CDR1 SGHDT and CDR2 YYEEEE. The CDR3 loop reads CAYHRRRGNTIYF. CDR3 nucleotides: TGTGCTTACCATCGGCGCCGGGGAAACACCATATATTTT.

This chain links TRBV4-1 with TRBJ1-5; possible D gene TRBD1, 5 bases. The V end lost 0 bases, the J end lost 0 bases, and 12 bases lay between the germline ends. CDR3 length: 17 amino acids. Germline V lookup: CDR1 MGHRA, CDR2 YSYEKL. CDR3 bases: TGCGCCAGCAGCCAAGATGGGGGAGATCTTAGCAATCAGCCCCAGCATTTT. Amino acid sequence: CASSQDGGDLSNQPQHF.

Written as DNA, the CDR3 is TGTGCCAGCAGCACCGACGGGACAGCTAATGAAAAACTGTTTTTT. Its protein product is CASSTDGTANEKLFF. V usage is TRBV5-4 and J usage is TRBJ1-4; 7 bases agree with TRBD1. Germline V gene data show CDR1 as SGHNT and CDR2 as YYREEE (reference sequence). CDR3 length: 15 residues. V gave up 4 bases and J gave up 3 bases; unmatched junction bases: 6.

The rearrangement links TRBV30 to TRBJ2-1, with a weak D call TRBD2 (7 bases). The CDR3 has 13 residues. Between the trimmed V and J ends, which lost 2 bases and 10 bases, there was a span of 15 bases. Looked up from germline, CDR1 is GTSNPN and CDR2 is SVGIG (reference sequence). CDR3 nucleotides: TGTGCCTGGAGTCGGGGGGCAGCGCGAGAGCAGTTCTTC. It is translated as CAWSRGAAREQFF.